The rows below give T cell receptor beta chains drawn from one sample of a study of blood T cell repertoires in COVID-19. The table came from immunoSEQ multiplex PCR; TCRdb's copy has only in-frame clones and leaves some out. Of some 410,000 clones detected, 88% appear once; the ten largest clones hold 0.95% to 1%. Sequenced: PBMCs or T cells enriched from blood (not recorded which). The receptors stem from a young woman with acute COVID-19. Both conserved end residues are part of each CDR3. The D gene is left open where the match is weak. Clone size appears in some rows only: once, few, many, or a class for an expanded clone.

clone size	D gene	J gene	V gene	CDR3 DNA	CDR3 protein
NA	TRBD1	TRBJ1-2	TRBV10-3	TGTGCCACTCGTGGACAGGGAGTTAACTATGGCTACACCTTC	CATRGQGVNYGYTF
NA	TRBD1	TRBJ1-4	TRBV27	TGTGCCAGCAGTGGACAGGGGAAAAATGAAAAACTGTTTTTT	CASSGQGKNEKLFF
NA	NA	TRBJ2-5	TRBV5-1	TGCGCCAGCAGCTTTGGGGGCCTTGGGGAGACCCAGTACTTC	CASSFGGLGETQYF
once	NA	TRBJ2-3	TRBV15	TGTGCCACCAGCAGGGGGGGGGCGGGTGTAGTAGATACGCAGTATTTT	CATSRGGAGVVDTQYF
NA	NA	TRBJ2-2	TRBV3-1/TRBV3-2	TGTGCCAGCAGCATTCGACAGCGAAACACCGGGGAGCTGTTTTTT	CASSIRQRNTGELFF
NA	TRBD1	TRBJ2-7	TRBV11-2	TGTGCCAGCAGAAAAACTCCCCGACAGGGCCCCTACGAGCAGTACTTC	CASRKTPRQGPYEQYF
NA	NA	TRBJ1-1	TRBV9	TGTGCCAGCAGCGTAGATTCAGGGGTGGGCACTGAAGCTTTCTTT	CASSVDSGVGTEAFF
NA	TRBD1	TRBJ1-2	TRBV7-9	TGTGCCAGCAGCGGGCAGGGGGCCGGTCATGGCTACACCTTC	CASSGQGAGHGYTF
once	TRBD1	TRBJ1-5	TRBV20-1	TGCAGTGCTAATGACAGGGCCTCCTCCGGGTTCAATCAGCCCCAGCATTTT	CSANDRASSGFNQPQHF
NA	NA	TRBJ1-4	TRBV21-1	TGTGCCAGCAGCACCGGGACAGCAACTAATGAAAAACTGTTTTTT	CASSTGTATNEKLFF
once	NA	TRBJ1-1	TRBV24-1	TGTGCCACCTCGGGAGAGGGAGTCACTGAAGCTTTCTTT	CATSGEGVTEAFF
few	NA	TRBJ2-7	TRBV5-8	TGTGCCAGCAGCCCGGGGCAGGGGACCACCTACGAGCAGTACTTC	CASSPGQGTTYEQYF
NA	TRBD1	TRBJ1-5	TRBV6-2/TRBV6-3	TGTGCCAGCAGTTACAGGGACAGGGACAGGCTCAATCAGCCCCAGCATTTT	CASSYRDRDRLNQPQHF
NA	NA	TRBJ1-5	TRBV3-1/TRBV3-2	TGTGCCAGCAGCCAAGGTCGCGGGTCCTACCAGCCCCAGCATTTT	CASSQGRGSYQPQHF
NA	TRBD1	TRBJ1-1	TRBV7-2	TGTGCCAGCAGCTTCAACAGGGGAACTGAAGCTTTCTTT	CASSFNRGTEAFF
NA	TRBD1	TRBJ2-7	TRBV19	TGTGCCAGTAGTATTCGGACAGGGAGAAACTACGAGCAGTACTTC	CASSIRTGRNYEQYF
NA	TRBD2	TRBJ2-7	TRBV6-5	TGTGCCAGCAGTTACGCGCGGGGGGGAACCTACGAGCAGTACTTC	CASSYARGGTYEQYF
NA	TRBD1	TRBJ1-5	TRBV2	TGTGCCAGCAGTTACCGGACAGGGTATCCCCAGCATTTT	CASSYRTGYPQHF